These T cell receptor beta chains were read from a single sample in a study of blood T cell repertoires in COVID-19. Using immunoSEQ multiplex PCR, the repertoire was profiled, and TCRdb retains in-frame clones only, with some absent. The sample has just under 95,000 clones, about four fifths seen once; the top ten hold around 20%. Sample: peripheral blood. All receptors derive from a human donor in a cohort sampled during active COVID-19. Both conserved end residues are part of each CDR3. D genes are given only for firm matches. Clone size is stated in some rows and not others, as once, few, many or a class when expanded.

cdr3_length,j_call,v_call,clone_size,d_call,cdr3_nt,cdr3_aa
16,TRBJ2-3,TRBV9,once,TRBD1,TGTGCCAGCAGCGGATTGCGGGGACAGGGAGGGGATACGCAGTATTTT,CASSGLRGQGGDTQYF
13,TRBJ2-7,TRBV5-1,few,TRBD1,TGCGCCAGCAGCTCCGGGACAGGTTACGAGCAGTACTTC,CASSSGTGYEQYF
12,TRBJ2-3,TRBV6-4,.,.,TGTGCCAGCAGTGGATCGGCAGATACGCAGTATTTT,CASSGSADTQYF
15,TRBJ2-5,TRBV10-3,.,.,TGTGCCATCAGTGAGCCCTTCGGGGAGCAAGAGACCCAGTACTTC,CAISEPFGEQETQYF
15,TRBJ2-7,TRBV7-2,.,TRBD2,TGTGCCAGCAGCTTAGAAGGCGGGAGTCGCCACGAGCAGTACTTC,CASSLEGGSRHEQYF
16,TRBJ2-1,TRBV9,.,TRBD2,TGTGCCAGCAGCCCCTTTGGCGGGAGGGCCTACAATGAGCAGTTCTTC,CASSPFGGRAYNEQFF
15,TRBJ1-1,TRBV12-2,.,.,TGTGCAAGTCGCTTAGCGGGGCACAGGGTCCTTGAAGCTTTCTTT,CASRLAGHRVLEAFF
16,TRBJ2-7,TRBV13,.,TRBD1,TGTGCCAGCAGCGGACAAGACAGGGAAAGCTCCTACGAGCAGTACTTC,CASSGQDRESSYEQYF
13,TRBJ2-7,TRBV6-5,.,.,TGTGCCGCCCGGGGCGGGGCGGGCTACGAGCAGTACTTC,CAARGGAGYEQYF
13,TRBJ2-5,TRBV12-5,.,.,TGTGCTAGTGGTCCGGAGAGCGGGGAGACCCAGTACTTC,CASGPESGETQYF
17,TRBJ2-1,TRBV18,.,TRBD2,TGTGCCAGCTCACCAGCGGGGAGTCTCTCGGGGGGAAATGAGCAGTTCTTC,CASSPAGSLSGGNEQFF
15,TRBJ1-4,TRBV28,.,.,TGTGCCAGCAGCCCGGGGGGGATTTGGGATGAAAAACTGTTTTTT,CASSPGGIWDEKLFF
14,TRBJ2-3,TRBV5-1,.,TRBD1,TGCGCCAGCAGCCAGGGACAGGACCTAATTTTCAGGTATTTT,CASSQGQDLIFRYF
13,TRBJ1-1,TRBV18,.,.,TGTGCCAGCTCACCTAGGGGGTTTCCCGAAGCTTTCTTT,CASSPRGFPEAFF
15,TRBJ2-7,TRBV30,.,.,TGTGCCTGGAGTGTAGGACAGTGGGGTAGAGGCGAGCAGTACTTC,CAWSVGQWGRGEQYF
15,TRBJ1-2,TRBV28,.,TRBD1,TGTGCCAGCACTTACCGGGACAGGGGAACCTATGGCTACACCTTC,CASTYRDRGTYGYTF
14,TRBJ2-3,TRBV7-9,.,TRBD1,TGTGCCAGCTCCGGACAGGGAAGCACAGATACGCAGTATTTT,CASSGQGSTDTQYF
14,TRBJ1-1,TRBV5-1,once,.,TGCGCCAGCAGCCAGCTGGCGGGGAACACTGAAGCTTTCTTT,CASSQLAGNTEAFF
11,TRBJ2-3,TRBV23-1,.,.,TGCGCCAGCAGTCGGGGCGATACGCAGTATTTT,CASSRGDTQYF
12,TRBJ1-6,TRBV28,few,.,TGTGCCAGCAGCCTCCGACAGCCGCCCCTCCACTTT,CASSLRQPPLHF
14,TRBJ1-1,TRBV2,.,.,TGTGCCAGCTTGTCCAGGGGAATCGGCACTGAAGCTTTCTTT,CASLSRGIGTEAFF
17,TRBJ2-1,TRBV7-2,.,TRBD1,TGTGCCAGCAGCCCTGTTTCGATGACAGGGTCCTACAATGAGCAGTTCTTC,CASSPVSMTGSYNEQFF
15,TRBJ2-1,TRBV9,.,.,TGTGCCAGCGGGCCCTCCCTTAGCTCCTACAATGAGCAGTTCTTC,CASGPSLSSYNEQFF
15,TRBJ1-3,TRBV7-2,.,.,TGTGCCAGCAGCTCTTGGCAGGGGCAGCGAGACACCATATATTTT,CASSSWQGQRDTIYF
20,TRBJ2-7,TRBV7-3,.,TRBD2,TGTGCCAGCAGCCTGAGCCCTAGCGGGAGACCGGGCCTTAGCTCCTACGAGCAGTACTTC,CASSLSPSGRPGLSSYEQYF
15,TRBJ2-5,TRBV28,.,.,TGTGCCAGCAGTCAACAGACAGGCTACCAAGAGACCCAGTACTTC,CASSQQTGYQETQYF
14,TRBJ2-7,TRBV5-1,.,.,TGCGCCAGCAGCCCCCTGGACAGTATCTACGAGCAGTACTTC,CASSPLDSIYEQYF